A single sample is the source of the 5 T cell receptor beta chains below, sequenced in a study of blood T cell repertoires in COVID-19. The repertoire was sequenced with immunoSEQ multiplex PCR; TCRdb's copy has only in-frame clones and lacks some. The table shows about 120,000 clones, with roughly 83% occurring only once. The sequenced sample was peripheral blood. The receptor set was obtained from a woman aged 80 or older with acute or convalescent COVID-19.

The V gene is TRBV5-1, the J gene TRBJ2-1, with TRBD1 matching over 8 bases. CDR3 length: 14 residues. J lost 6 bases, V lost 4 bases, and 6 bases had no gene match. The germline gives CDR1 SGHRS, CDR2 YFSETQ. The CDR3 sequence is CASSPITGGNEQFF. The CDR3 DNA is TGCGCCAGCAGCCCGATAACAGGGGGCAATGAGCAGTTCTTC.

The CDR3 DNA sequence: TGTGCCAGCAGCCCCCGTGGGACTCCAGTGGGAGAGCAGTTCTTC. It specifies CASSPRGTPVGEQFF. V usage is TRBV9 and J usage is TRBJ2-1, with D perhaps matching TRBD2 (6 bases). The germline V and J ends were trimmed by 4 bases and 10 bases, with 21 bases remaining between them. From germline, CDR1 is SGDLS and CDR2 YYNGEE. The CDR3 has 15 amino acids.

V gene TRBV12-3 or TRBV12-4 combines with J gene TRBJ2-5; 7 nucleotides agree with TRBD1. This CDR3 is built from 13 residues. V dropped 3 bases and J dropped 5; count of bases not matched to a gene: 3. As DNA, the CDR3 is TGTGCCAGCAGTTTCAACAGGGGCGAGACCCAGTACTTC. Translation gives CASSFNRGETQYF.

For the CDR3, the DNA is TGTGCCAGCAGCTTGAACAGGGTGGGAGATACGCAGTATTTT. Its protein is CASSLNRVGDTQYF. The chain is built from TRBV7-3 and TRBJ2-3; TRBD1 might be the D (6 bases). The CDR3 contains 14 residues. CDR1 is SGHTA, CDR2 FQGTGA, per germline. Trimming took off 3 bases at V and 5 bases at J, with 12 bases between the two ends.

This clone has only one observation. This rearrangement joins TRBV7-2 to TRBJ1-2, with D unresolved. Trimming shortened V by 2 bases and J by 4 bases, and 11 bases separated the two germline ends. The CDR3 contains 14 residues. CDR1 is SGHTA, CDR2 FQGNSA, per germline. The CDR3 nucleotides are TGTGCCAGCAGCTTATCCAACTGGGCCTATGGCTACACCTTC. Residues: CASSLSNWAYGYTF.